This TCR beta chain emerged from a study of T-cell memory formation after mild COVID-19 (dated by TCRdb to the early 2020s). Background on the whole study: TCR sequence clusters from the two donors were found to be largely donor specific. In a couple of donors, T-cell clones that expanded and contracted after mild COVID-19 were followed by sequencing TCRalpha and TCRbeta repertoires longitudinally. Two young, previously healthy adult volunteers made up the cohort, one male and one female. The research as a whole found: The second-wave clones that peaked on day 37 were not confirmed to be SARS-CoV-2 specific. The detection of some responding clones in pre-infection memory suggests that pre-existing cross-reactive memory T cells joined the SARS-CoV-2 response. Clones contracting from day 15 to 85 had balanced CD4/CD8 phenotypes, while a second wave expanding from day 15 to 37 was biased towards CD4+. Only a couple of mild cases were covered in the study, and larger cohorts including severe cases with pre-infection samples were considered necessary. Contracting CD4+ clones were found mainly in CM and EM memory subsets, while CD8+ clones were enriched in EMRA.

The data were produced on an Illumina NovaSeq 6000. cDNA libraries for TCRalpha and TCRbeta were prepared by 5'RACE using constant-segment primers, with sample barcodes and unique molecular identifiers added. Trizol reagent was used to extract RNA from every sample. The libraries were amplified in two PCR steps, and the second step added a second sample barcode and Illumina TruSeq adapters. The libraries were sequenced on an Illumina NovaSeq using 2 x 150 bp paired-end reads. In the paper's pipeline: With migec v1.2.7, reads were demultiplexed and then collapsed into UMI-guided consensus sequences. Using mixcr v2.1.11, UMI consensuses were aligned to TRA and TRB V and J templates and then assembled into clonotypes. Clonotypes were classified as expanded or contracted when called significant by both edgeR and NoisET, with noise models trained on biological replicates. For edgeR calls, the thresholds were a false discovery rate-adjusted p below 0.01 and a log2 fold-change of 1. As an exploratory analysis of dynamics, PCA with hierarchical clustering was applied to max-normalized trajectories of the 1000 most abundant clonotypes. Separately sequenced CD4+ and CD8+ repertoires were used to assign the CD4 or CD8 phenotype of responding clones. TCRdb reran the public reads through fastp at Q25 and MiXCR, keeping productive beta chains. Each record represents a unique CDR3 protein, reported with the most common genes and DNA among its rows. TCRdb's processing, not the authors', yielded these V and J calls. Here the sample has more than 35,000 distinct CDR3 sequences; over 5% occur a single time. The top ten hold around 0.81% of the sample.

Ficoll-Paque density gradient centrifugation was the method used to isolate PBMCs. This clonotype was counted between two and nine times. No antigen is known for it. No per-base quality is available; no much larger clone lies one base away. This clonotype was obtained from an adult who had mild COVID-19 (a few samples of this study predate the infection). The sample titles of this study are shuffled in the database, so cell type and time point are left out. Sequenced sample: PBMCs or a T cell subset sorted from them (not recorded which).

The sequenced DNA is TGTGCCAGCAGCTTAGCGCGGACTAATGACGAGCAGTACTTC. Its protein reads: CASSLARTNDEQYF. This chain joins TRBV7-2 to TRBJ2-7; perhaps TRBD2 is the D gene, with 6 bases matching. V lost 0 bases and J lost 5 bases; the stretch between them is 11 bases long. The CDR1 and CDR2 encoded by the germline V gene are SGHTA and FQGNSA. Its CDR3 holds 14 amino acids, cysteine through phenylalanine. Of the read, only the CDR3 DNA is kept; its 42 bases are in frame from base 1.